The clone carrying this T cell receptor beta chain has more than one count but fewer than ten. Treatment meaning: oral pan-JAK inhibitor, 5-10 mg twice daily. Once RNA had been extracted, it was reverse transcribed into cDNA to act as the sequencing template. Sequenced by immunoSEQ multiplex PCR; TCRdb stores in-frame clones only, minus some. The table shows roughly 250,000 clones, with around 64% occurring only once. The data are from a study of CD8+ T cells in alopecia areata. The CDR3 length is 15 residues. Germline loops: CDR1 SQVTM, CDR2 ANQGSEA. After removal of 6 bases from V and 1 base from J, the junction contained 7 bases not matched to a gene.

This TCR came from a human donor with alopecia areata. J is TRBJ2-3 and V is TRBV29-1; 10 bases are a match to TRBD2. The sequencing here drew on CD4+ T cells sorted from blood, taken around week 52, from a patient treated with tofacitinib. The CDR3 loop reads CSVQAGGPGTDTQYF. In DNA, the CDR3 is TGCAGCGTCCAAGCGGGGGGGCCGGGCACAGATACGCAGTATTTT.